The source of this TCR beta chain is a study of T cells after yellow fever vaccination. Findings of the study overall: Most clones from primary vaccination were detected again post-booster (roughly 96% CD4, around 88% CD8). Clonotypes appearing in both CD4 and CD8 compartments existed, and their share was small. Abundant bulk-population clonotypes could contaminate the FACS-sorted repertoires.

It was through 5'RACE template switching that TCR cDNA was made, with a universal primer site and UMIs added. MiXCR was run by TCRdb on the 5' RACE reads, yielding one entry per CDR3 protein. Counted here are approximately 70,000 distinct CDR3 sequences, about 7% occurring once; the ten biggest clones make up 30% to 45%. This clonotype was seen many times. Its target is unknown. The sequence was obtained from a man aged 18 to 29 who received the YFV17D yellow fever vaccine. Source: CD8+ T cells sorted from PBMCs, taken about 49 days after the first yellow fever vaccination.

CDR3 sequence: CASSEEDRAGNTIYF. In DNA form, the CDR3 reads TGTGCCAGCAGCGAAGAGGACAGGGCTGGAAACACCATATATTTT. The chain recombines TRBV9 with TRBJ1-3, with 8 nucleotides matching TRBD1. Germline V gene lookup returns CDR1 SGDLS and CDR2 YYNGEE. V was clipped by 3 bases and J by 2 bases; unmatched bases: 4. The CDR3 is 15 amino acids. Supplemented by reference TRBV9 and TRBJ1-3, the full variable domain reads DSGVTQTPKHLITATGQRVTLRCSPRSGDLSVYWYQQSLDQGLQFLIQYYNGEERAKGNILERFSAQQFPDLHSELNLSSLELGDSALYFCASSEEDRAGNTIYFGEGSWLTVV.